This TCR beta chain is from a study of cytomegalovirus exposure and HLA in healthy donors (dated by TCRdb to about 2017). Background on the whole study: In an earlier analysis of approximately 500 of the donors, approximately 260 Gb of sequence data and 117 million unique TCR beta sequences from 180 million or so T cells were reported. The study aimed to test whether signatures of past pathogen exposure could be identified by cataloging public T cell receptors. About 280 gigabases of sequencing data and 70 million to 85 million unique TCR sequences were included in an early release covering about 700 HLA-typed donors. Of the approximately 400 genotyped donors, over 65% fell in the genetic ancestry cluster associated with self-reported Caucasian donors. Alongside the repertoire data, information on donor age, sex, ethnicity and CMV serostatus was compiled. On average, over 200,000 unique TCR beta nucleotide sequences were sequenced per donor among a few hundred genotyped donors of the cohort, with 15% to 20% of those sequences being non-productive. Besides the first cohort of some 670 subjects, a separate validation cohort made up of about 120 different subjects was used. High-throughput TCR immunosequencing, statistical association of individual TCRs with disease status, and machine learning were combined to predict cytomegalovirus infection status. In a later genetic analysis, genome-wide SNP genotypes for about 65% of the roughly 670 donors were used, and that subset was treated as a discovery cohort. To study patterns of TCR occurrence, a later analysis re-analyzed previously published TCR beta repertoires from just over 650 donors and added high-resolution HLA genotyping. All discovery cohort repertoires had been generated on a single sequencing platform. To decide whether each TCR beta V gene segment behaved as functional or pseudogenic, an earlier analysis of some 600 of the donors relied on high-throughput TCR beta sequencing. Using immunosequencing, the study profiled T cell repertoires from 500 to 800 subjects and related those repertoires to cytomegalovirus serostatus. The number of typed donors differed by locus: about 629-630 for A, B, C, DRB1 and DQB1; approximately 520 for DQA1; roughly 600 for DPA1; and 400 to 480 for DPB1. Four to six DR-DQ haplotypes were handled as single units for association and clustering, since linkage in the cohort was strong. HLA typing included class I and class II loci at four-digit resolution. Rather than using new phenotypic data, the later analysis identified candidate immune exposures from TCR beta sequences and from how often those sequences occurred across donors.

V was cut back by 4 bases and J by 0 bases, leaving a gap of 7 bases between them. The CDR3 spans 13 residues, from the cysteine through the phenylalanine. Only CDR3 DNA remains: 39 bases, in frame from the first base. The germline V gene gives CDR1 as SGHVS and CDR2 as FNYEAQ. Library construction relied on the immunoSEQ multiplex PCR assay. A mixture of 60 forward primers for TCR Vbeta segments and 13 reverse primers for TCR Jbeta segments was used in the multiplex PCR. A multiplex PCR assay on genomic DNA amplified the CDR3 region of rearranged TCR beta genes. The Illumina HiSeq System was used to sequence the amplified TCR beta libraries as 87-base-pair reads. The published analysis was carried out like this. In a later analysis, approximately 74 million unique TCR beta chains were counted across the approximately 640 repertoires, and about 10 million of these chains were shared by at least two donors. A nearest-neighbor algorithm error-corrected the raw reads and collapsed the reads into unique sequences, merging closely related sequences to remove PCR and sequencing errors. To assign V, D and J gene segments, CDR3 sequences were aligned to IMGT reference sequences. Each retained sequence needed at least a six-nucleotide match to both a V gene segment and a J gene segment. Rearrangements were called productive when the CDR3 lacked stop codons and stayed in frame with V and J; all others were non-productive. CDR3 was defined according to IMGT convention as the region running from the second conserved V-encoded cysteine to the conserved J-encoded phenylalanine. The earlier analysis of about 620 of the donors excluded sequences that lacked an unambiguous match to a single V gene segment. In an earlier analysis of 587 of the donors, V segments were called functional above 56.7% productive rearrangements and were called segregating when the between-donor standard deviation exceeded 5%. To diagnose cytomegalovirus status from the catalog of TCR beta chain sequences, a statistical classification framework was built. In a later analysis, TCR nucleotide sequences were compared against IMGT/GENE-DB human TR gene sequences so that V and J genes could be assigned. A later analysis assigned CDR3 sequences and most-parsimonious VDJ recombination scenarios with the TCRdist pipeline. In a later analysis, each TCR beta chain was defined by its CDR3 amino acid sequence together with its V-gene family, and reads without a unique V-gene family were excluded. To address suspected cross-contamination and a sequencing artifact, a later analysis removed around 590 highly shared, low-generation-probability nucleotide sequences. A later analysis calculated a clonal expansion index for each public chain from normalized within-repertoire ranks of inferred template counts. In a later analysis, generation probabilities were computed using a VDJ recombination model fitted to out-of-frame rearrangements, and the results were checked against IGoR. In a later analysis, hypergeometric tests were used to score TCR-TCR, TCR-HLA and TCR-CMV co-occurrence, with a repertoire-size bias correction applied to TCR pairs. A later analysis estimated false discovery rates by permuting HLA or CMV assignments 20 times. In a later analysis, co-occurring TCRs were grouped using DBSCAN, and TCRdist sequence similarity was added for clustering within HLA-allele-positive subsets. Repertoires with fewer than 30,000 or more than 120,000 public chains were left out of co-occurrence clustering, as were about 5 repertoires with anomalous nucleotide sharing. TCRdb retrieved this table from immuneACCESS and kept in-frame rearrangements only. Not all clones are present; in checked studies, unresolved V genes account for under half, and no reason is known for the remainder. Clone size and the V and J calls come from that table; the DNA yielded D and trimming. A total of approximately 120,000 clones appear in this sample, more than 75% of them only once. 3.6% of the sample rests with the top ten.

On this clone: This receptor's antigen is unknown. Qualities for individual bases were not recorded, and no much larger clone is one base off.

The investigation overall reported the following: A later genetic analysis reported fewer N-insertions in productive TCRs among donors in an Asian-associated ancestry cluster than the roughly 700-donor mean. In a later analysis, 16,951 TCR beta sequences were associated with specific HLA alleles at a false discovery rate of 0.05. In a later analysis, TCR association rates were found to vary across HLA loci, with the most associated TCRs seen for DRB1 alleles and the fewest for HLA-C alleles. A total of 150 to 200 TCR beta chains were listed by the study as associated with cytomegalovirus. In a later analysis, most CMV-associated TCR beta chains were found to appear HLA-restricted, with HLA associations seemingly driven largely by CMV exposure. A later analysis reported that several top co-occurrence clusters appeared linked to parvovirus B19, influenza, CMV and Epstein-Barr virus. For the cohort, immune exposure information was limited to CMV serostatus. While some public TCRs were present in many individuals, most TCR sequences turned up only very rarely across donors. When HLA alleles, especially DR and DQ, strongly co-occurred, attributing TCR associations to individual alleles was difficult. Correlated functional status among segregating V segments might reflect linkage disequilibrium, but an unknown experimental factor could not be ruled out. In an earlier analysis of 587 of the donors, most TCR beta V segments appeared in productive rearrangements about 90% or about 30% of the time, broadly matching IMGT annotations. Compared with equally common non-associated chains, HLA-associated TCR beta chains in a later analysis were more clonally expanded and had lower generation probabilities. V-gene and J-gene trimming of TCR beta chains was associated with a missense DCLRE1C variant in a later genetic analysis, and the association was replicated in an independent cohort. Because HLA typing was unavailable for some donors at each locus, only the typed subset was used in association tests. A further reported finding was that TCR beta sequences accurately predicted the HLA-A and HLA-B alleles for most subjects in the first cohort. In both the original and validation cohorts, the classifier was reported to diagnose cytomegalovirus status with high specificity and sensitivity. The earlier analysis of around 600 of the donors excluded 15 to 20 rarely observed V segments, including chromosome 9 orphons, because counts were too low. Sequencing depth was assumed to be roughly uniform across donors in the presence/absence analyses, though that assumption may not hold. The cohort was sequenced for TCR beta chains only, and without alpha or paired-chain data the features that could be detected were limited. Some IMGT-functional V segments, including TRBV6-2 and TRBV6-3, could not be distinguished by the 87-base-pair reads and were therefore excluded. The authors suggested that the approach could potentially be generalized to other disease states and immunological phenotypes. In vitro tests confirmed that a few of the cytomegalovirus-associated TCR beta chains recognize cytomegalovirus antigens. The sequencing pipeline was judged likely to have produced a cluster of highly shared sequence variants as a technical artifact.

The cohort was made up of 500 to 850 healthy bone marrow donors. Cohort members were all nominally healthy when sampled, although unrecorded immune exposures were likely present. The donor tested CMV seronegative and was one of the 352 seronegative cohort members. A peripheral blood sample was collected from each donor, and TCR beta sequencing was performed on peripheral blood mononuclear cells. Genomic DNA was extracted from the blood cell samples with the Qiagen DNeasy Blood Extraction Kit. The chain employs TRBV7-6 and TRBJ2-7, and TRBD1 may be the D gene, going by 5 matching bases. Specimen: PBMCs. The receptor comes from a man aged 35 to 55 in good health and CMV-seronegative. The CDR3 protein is CASSSTVSYEQYF. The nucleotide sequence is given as TGTGCCAGCAGCTCGACAGTCTCCTACGAGCAGTACTTC.